The present T cell receptor (beta chain) was sequenced within a study of T-cell memory formation after mild COVID-19 (dated by TCRdb to the early 2020s). In terms of the full investigation: TCR sequence clusters from the two donors were found to be largely donor specific. In two donors, T-cell clones that expanded and contracted after mild COVID-19 were followed by sequencing TCRalpha and TCRbeta repertoires longitudinally. The cohort comprised two young, previously healthy adult volunteers, one female and one male. Points the paper makes about the study in general: The second-wave clones that peaked on day 37 were not confirmed to be SARS-CoV-2 specific. Some responding clones were found in pre-infection memory, which suggests that pre-existing cross-reactive memory T cells took part in the SARS-CoV-2 response. Only two mild cases were covered in the study, and larger cohorts including severe cases with pre-infection samples were considered necessary. Clones that contracted from day 15 to 85 showed balanced CD4/CD8 phenotypes, whereas a second wave of clones that expanded from day 15 to 37 leaned towards CD4+. Contracting CD4+ clones turned up mainly in the CM and EM memory subsets, whereas EMRA was where CD8+ clones were enriched.

Sequencing relied on an Illumina NovaSeq 6000. Using 5'RACE with constant-segment primers, TCRalpha and TCRbeta cDNA libraries were constructed, with sample barcodes and unique molecular identifiers added in the process. RNA was extracted from every sample with Trizol reagent. Libraries were amplified in two PCR steps, with a second sample barcode and Illumina TruSeq adapters added in the second step. Sequencing of the libraries was done on an Illumina NovaSeq, producing 2 x 150 bp paired-end reads. Processing in the source paper ran as follows. Reads were demultiplexed and collapsed into UMI-guided consensus sequences with migec v1.2.7. Using mixcr v2.1.11, UMI consensuses were aligned to TRA and TRB V and J templates and then assembled into clonotypes. A clonotype was counted as expanded or contracted only when both edgeR and NoisET called the clonotype significant, with the noise models trained on biological replicates. For edgeR calls, a false discovery rate-adjusted p below 0.01 and a log2 fold-change threshold of 1 were applied. As an exploratory analysis of dynamics, PCA with hierarchical clustering was applied to max-normalized trajectories of the 1000 most abundant clonotypes. Separately sequenced CD4+ and CD8+ repertoires were used to assign a CD4 or CD8 phenotype to each responding clone. TCRdb handled the public reads itself, with Q25 trimming in fastp and clone calling in MiXCR, and kept productive beta chains. Identical CDR3 proteins give one entry, which carries the most common genes and DNA. V and J calls and clone size were set by TCRdb, not the authors. In all, the sample holds about 560,000 distinct CDR3 sequences, and 15% to 20% of those were seen once. The top ten hold roughly 8% of the sample.

Ficoll-Paque density gradient centrifugation was the method used to isolate PBMCs. Note on this clonotype: The specificity of this receptor is unknown. Base qualities were left out, and no much larger clone turns up one base away.

The CDR3, cysteine through phenylalanine, is 14 amino acids long. Only CDR3 DNA remains: 42 bases, in frame from the first base. CDR1 and CDR2, per the germline V gene, are SGHVS and FQNEAQ. V is clipped by 4 bases and J by 3 bases, and the sequence between their germline boundaries is 12 bases long. This sequence originates from an adult woman who had mild COVID-19 (a few samples of this study predate the infection). The sample titles of this study are shuffled in the database, so cell type and time point are left out; the donor was told from shared clones. The sequence links TRBV7-8 to TRBJ2-5; the D gene is perhaps TRBD1, from 5 matching bases. Sequencing input: PBMCs or a T cell subset sorted from them (not recorded which). The sequenced DNA: TGTGCCAGCAGCTACCCCGACAGTGAAGAGACCCAGTACTTC. Its coded protein is CASSYPDSEETQYF.